This TCR beta chain was identified during a study of blood T cell repertoires in COVID-19. Looking at the study overall: Some COVID-19 samples were acute and others convalescent; all came from the United States, Italy and Spain.

Methods used by the authors: Amplification from reference gene primers served as the basis for estimated nucleated cell counts. TCRdb's copy holds only in-frame clones and misses some; the assay was immunoSEQ multiplex PCR. V and J calls and clone size are given by that table; D and trimming were obtained from the DNA. In the table there are 150,000 to 170,000 clones, about 85% of which are singletons. During active infection, Seattle patients enrolled and were then monitored through disease. The CDR3 totals 15 residues. Trimming stripped 3 bases from V and 8 bases from J, with 16 bases between. Germline CDR1 reads KGHSH; CDR2 reads LQKENI.

The gene calls are TRBV18 and TRBJ1-4; D might be TRBD1 (5 bases). The TCR sequence derives from a woman in her fifties or sixties with COVID-19, enrolled during active disease. Sequenced: peripheral blood. CDR3 residues: CASSPTGIGGEKLFF. CDR3 DNA: TGTGCCAGCTCACCCACCGGGATCGGGGGAGAAAAACTGTTTTTT.